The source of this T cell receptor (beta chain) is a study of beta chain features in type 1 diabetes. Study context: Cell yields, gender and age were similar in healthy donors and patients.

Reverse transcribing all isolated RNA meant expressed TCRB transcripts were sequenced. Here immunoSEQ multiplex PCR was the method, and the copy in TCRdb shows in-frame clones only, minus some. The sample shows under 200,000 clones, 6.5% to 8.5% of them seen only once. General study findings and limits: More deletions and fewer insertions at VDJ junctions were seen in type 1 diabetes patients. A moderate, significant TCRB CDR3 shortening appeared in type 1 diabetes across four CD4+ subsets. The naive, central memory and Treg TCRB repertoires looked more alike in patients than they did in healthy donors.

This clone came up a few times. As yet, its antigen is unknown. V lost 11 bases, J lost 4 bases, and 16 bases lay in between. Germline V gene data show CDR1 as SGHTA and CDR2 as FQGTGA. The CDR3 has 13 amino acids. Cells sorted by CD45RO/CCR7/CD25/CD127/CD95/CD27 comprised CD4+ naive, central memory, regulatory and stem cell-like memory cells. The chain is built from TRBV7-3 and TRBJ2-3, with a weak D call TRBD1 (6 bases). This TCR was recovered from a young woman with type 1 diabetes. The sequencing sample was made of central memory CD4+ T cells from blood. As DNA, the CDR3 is TGTGCCGCGGCCGGGACACCCGCAGATACGCAGTATTTT. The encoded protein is CAAAGTPADTQYF. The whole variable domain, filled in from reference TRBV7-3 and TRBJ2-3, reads GAGVSQTPSNKVTEKGKYVELRCDPISGHTALYWYRQSLGQGPEFLIYFQGTGAADDSGLPNDRFFAVRPEGSVSTLKIQRTERGDSAVYLCAAAGTPADTQYFGPGTRLTVL.